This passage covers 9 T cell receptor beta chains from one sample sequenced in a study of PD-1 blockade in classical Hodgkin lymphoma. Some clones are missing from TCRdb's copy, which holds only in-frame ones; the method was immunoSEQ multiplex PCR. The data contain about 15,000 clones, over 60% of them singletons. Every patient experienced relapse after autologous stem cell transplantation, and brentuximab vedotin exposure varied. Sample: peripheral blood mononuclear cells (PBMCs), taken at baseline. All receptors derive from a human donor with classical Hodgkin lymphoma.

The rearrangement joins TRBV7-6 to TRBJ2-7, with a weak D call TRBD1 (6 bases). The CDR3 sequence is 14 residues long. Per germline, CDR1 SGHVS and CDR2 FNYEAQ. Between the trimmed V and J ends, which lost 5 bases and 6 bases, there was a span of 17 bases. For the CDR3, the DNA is TGTGCCAGCAGCCCAGAGGCCGGGACAAGCGAGCAGTACTTC. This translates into CASSPEAGTSEQYF.

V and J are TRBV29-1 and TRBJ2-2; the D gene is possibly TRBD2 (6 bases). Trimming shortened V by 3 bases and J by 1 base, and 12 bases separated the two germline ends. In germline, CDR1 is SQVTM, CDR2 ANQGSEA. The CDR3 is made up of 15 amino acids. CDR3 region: CSVDSGVRNTGELFF. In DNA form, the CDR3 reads TGCAGCGTTGACTCGGGAGTTCGGAACACCGGGGAGCTGTTTTTT.

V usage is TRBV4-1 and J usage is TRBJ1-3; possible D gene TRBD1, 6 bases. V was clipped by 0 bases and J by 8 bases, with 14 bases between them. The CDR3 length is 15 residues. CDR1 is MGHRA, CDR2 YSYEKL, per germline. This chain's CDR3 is CASSQDQGPGYTIYF. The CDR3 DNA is TGCGCCAGCAGCCAAGATCAGGGGCCGGGTTACACCATATATTTT.

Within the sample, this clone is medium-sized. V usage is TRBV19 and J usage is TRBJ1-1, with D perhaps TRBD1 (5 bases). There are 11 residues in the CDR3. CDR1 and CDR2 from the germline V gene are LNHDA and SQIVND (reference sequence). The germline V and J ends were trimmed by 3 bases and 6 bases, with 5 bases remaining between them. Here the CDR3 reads CASSMGAEAFF. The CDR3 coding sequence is TGTGCCAGTAGTATGGGGGCTGAAGCTTTCTTT.

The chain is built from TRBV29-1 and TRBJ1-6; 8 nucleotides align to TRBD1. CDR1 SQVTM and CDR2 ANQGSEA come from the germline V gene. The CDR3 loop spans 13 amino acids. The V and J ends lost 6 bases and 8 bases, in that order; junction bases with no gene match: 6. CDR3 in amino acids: CSVGTGEDSPLHF. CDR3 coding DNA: TGCAGCGTGGGGACAGGCGAGGATTCACCCCTCCACTTT.

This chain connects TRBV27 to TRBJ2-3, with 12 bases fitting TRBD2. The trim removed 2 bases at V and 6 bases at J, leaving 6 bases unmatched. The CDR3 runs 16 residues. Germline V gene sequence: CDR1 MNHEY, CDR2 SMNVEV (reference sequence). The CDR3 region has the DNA TGTGCCAGCAGTTTAAGACTAGCGGGAGTTGCTGATACGCAGTATTTT. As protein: CASSLRLAGVADTQYF.

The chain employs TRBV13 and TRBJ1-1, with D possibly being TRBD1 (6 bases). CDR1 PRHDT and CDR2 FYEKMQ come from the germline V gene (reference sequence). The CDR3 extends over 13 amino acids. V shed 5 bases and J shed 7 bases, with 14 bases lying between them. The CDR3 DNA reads TGTGCCAGCAGCCAAACAGGGCCCTATGAAGCTTTCTTT. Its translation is CASSQTGPYEAFF.

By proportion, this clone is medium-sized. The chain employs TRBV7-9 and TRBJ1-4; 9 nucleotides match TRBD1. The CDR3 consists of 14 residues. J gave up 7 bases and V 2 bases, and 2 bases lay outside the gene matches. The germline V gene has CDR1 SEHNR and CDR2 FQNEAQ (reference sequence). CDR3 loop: CASSLNRGLEKLFF. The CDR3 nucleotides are TGTGCCAGCAGCTTAAACAGGGGGCTTGAAAAACTGTTTTTT. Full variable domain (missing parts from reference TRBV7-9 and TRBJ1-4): DTGVSQNPRHKITKRGQNVTFRCDPISEHNRLYWYRQTLGQGPEFLTYFQNEAQLEKSRLLSDRFSAERPKGSFSTLEIQRTEQGDSAMYLCASSLNRGLEKLFFGSGTQLSVL.

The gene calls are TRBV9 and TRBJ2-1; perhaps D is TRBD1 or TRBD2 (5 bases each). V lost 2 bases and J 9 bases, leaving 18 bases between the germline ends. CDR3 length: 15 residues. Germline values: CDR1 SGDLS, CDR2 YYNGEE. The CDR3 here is CASSVGTLKGSEQFF. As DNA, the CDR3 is TGTGCCAGCAGCGTTGGCACTTTAAAGGGGAGTGAGCAGTTCTTC.